The sequence of this T cell receptor (beta chain) was determined in a study of cytomegalovirus exposure and HLA in healthy donors. Study context: The same platform as the roughly 670 first-cohort repertoires was used for the 130 or so validation repertoires, a later analysis reported. General observations from the study: Cytomegalovirus association was assigned to more than 150 TCR beta chains.

The V and J ends lost 5 bases and 5 bases respectively, with 13 bases between them. The germline V gene has CDR1 SGHTA and CDR2 FQGNSA. This CDR3 has 13 amino acids. Here immunoSEQ multiplex PCR was the method, and the copy in TCRdb shows in-frame clones only, minus some. Found here are about 360,000 clones, about nine tenths of them singletons; the top ten hold approximately 0.8%. On this clone: Its target is unknown.

V is TRBV7-2 and J is TRBJ2-7; no clear D. The receptor was derived from a woman in her late teens or twenties in good health and CMV-seronegative. Sequenced input: PBMCs. Here the CDR3 reads CASSPPNENEQYF. The CDR3 region has the DNA TGTGCCAGCAGCCCCCCGAATGAGAACGAGCAGTACTTC. Combining the CDR3 with reference TRBV7-2 and TRBJ2-7 gives the whole variable domain GAGVSQSPSNKVTEKGKDVELRCDPISGHTALYWYRQSLGQGLEFLIYFQGNSAPDKSGLPSDRFSAERTGGSVSTLTIQRTQQEDSAVYLCASSPPNENEQYFGPGTRLTVT.